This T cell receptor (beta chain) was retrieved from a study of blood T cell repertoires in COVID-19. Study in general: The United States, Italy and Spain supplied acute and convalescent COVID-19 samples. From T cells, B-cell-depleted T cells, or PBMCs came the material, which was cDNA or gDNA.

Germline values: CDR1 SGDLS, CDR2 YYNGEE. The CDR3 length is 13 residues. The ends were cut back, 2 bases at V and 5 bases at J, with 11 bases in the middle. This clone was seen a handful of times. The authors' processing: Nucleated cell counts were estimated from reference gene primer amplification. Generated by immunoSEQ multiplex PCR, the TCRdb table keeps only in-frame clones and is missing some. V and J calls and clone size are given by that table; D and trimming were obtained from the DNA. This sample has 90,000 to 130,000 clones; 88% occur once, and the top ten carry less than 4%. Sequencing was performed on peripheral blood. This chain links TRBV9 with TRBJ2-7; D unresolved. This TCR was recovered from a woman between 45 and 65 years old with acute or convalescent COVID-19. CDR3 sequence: CASSVSLTDEQYF. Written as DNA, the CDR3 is TGTGCCAGCAGCGTTAGCTTAACCGACGAGCAGTACTTC.